This T cell receptor beta chain is from a study of control samples from healthy donors and cancer patients. The repertoire was sequenced with immunoSEQ multiplex PCR; TCRdb's copy has only in-frame clones and lacks some. Altogether around 74,000 clones are present, roughly 92% being singletons, with the ten largest covering 5.5% to 6.5%. The source is a woman aged 55-69 years in good health. Sequencing used blood.

The CDR3 DNA sequence: TGCAGCGTTGTGGGTGGGACAATCTACAATGAGCAGTTCTTC. It yields the protein CSVVGGTIYNEQFF. The V and J genes are TRBV29-1 and TRBJ2-1; TRBD1 is a possible D gene (6 bases). The CDR3 runs to 14 residues. Germline CDR1 reads SQVTM; CDR2 reads ANQGSEA. The V end lost 4 bases, the J end lost 3 bases, and 13 bases lay between the germline ends.